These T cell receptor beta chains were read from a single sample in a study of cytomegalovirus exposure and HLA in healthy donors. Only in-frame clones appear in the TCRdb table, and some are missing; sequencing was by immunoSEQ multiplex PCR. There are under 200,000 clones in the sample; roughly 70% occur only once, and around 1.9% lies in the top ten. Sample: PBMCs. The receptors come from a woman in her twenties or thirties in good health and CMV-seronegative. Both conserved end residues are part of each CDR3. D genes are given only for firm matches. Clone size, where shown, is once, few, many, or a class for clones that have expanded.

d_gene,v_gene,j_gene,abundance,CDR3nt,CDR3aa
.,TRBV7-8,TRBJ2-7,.,TGTGCCAGCAGCCGGCAGGTATTCTACGAGCAGTACTTC,CASSRQVFYEQYF
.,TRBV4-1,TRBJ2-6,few,TGCGCCAGCAGCCTCGGCCTGGGCAGGGTAGGGTCTGGGGCCAACGTCCTGACTTTC,CASSLGLGRVGSGANVLTF
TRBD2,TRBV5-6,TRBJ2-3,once,TGTGCCAGCAGTTTCTGGGGGGGACCGAATACGCAGTATTTT,CASSFWGGPNTQYF
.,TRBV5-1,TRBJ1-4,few,TGCGCCAGCAGCATATATCGGGGGATTAATGAAAAACTGTTTTTT,CASSIYRGINEKLFF
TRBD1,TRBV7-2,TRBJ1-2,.,TGTGCCAGCAGACCTAACTCCGGGACAGGGGAAGCTAACTATGGCTACACCTTC,CASRPNSGTGEANYGYTF
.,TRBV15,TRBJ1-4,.,TGTGCCACCAGCAGGGGGGTACAGGGAACTAATGAAAAACTGTTTTTT,CATSRGVQGTNEKLFF
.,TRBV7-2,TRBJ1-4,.,TGTGCCAGCAGCCCAAGCTCCGGACAGCTTCATGAAAAACTGTTTTTT,CASSPSSGQLHEKLFF
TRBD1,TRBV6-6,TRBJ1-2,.,TGTGCCAGCAGAAACTATCAGGGGGCGAACTATGGCTACACCTTC,CASRNYQGANYGYTF
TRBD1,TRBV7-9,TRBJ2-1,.,TGTGCCAGCAGCCCGGACAGGGTCCATGAGCAGTTCTTC,CASSPDRVHEQFF
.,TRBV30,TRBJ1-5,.,TGTGCCTGGAGTAGTACGCAGGGGCCTTACAATCAGCCCCAGCATTTT,CAWSSTQGPYNQPQHF
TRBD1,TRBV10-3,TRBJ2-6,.,TGTGCCATCAGTGAGAGGGGGCGAATCTCCGGGGCCAACGTCCTGACTTTC,CAISERGRISGANVLTF
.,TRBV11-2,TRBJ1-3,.,TGTGCCAGCAGCTTAGGTCCCAGGGCCTCTGGAAACACCATATATTTT,CASSLGPRASGNTIYF
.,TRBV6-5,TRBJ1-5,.,TGTGCCAGCAAGAAGACAGGTACCAATCAGCCCCAGCATTTT,CASKKTGTNQPQHF
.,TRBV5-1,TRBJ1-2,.,TGCGCCAGCAGCCCCAATACAGGGTTGTGGTATGGCTACACCTTC,CASSPNTGLWYGYTF
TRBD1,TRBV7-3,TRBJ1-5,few,TGTGCCAGCAGCTGGAGGACAGGGTGTTGGCAGCCCCAGCATTTT,CASSWRTGCWQPQHF
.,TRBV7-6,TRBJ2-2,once,TGTGCCAGCAGCGGAGTTAGCGGGGAGCTGTTTTTT,CASSGVSGELFF
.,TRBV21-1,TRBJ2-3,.,TGTGCCAGCAGCCCCGGGGGGGAAAGCACAGATACGCAGTATTTT,CASSPGGESTDTQYF
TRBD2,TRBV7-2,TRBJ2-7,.,TGTGCCAGCAGCTTCTCGACTAGCGGGATCTACGAGCAGTACTTC,CASSFSTSGIYEQYF
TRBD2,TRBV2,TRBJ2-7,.,TGTGCCAGCAGTAAGAGCGGGGGGGCCTTTAGCGAGCAGTACTTC,CASSKSGGAFSEQYF
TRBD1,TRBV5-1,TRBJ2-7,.,TGCGCCAGCAGCCCGGACAGGGACTCAGGGGAGCAGTACTTC,CASSPDRDSGEQYF
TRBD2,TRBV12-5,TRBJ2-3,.,TGTGCTAGTGGTTTCGGGGGGGGGCAAGATACGCAGTATTTT,CASGFGGGQDTQYF
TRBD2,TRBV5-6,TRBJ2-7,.,TGTGCCAGCAGTCGGAAGGCGGGGGGAGACGAGCAGTACTTC,CASSRKAGGDEQYF
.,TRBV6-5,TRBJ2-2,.,TGTGCCAGCAGTTACTGGAGGGAGGGGGCCGGGGAGCTGTTTTTT,CASSYWREGAGELFF
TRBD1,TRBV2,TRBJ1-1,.,TGTGCCAGCAGTCTAAGAAGACAGGGCAAGGACACTGAAGCTTTCTTT,CASSLRRQGKDTEAFF
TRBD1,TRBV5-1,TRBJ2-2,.,TGCGCCAGCAGCACCGGGACAGGGGGCACCGGGGAGCTGTTTTTT,CASSTGTGGTGELFF
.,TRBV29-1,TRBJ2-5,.,TGCAGCGTTGACGAGTACCAAGAGACCCAGTACTTC,CSVDEYQETQYF
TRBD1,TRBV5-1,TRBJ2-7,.,TGCGCCAGCAGCTCCCCGTACAGGGGTTCCTACGAGCAGTACTTC,CASSSPYRGSYEQYF
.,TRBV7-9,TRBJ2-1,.,TGTGCCAGCAGCCCGCCAAGGACACATGAGCAGTTCTTC,CASSPPRTHEQFF
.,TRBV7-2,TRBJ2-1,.,TGTGCCAGCAGCCCGGGTCCCTATAATGAGCAGTTCTTC,CASSPGPYNEQFF
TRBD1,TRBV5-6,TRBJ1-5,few,TGTGCCAGCAGCAAACAGGGGTGGCAGCCCCAGCATTTT,CASSKQGWQPQHF
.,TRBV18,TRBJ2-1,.,TGTGCCAGCTCACTGGACTCAGGGGATGAGCAGTTCTTC,CASSLDSGDEQFF
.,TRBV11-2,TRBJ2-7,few,TGTGCCAGCAGCCCCCTCCAGTACGAGCAGTACTTC,CASSPLQYEQYF
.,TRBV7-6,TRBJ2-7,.,TGTGCCAGCAGCCCCAGTCGGGGAGAGATGGCCCGGCAGTACTTC,CASSPSRGEMARQYF
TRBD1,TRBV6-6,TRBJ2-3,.,TGTGCCAGCGGGACAGGGGGCCGGTCCACAGATACGCAGTATTTT,CASGTGGRSTDTQYF
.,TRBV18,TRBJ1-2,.,TGTGCCAGCTCGCCCCAACGGGGGGAAACAGATGGCTACACCTTC,CASSPQRGETDGYTF
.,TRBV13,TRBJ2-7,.,TGTGCCAGCTCTCTAGGCCACGAGCAGTACTTC,CASSLGHEQYF
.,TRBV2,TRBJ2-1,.,TGTGCCAGCAGTGATGAATCACCGTATAGCTCCTACAATGAGCAGTTCTTC,CASSDESPYSSYNEQFF